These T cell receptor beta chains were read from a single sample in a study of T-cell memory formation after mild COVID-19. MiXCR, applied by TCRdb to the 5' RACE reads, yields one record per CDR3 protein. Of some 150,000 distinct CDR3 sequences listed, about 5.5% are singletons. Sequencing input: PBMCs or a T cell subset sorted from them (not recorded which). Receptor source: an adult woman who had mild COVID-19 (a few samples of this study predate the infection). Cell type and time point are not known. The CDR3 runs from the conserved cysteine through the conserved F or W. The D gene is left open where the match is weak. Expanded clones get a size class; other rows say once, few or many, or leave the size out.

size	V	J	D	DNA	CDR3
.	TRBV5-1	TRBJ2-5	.	TGCGCCAGCAGCCTCGCGACGCGCCCTGGGGAGACCCAGTACTTC	CASSLATRPGETQYF
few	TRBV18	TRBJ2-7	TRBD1	TGTGCCAGCTCATCCCGGGACAGGTACGAGCAGTACTTC	CASSSRDRYEQYF
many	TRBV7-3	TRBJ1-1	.	TGTGCCAGCAGCTTAGGAGGCTCGGGAACTGAAGCTTTCTTT	CASSLGGSGTEAFF
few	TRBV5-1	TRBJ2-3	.	TGCGCCAGCAGCTTGGGAAAGCCAGCTAGCACAGATACGCAGTATTTT	CASSLGKPASTDTQYF
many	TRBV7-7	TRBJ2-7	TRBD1	TGTGCTAGCAGCTTATCCCCTACAGGGGCTCACGAGCAGTACTTC	CASSLSPTGAHEQYF
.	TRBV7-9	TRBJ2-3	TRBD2	TGTGCCAGCAGCTTACCTAGCGGGAGTACAGATACGCAGTATTTT	CASSLPSGSTDTQYF
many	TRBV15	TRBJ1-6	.	TGTGCCACCAGCAGAGATATGCCGGGTATCCTCCACTTT	CATSRDMPGILHF
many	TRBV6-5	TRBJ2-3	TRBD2	TGTGCCAGCAGCAGACTAGCGGCCACAGATACGCAGTATTTT	CASSRLAATDTQYF
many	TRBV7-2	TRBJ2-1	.	TGTGCCAGCAGCTTAGTCGGGGGGCAAGGCAATGAGCAGTTCTTC	CASSLVGGQGNEQFF
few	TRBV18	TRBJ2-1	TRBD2	TGTGCCAGCTCACCACCTAGCGGGGGTGTAAATGAGCAGTTCTTC	CASSPPSGGVNEQFF
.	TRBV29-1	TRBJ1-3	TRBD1	TGCAGCGTTGAAACCTTGAGACAGGGGTTCTCTGGAAACACCATATATTTT	CSVETLRQGFSGNTIYF
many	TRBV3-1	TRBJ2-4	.	TGTGCCAGCAGCCAAGTGCTCGGCAGGCAGTACTTC	CASSQVLGRQYF
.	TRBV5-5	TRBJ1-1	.	TGTGCCAGCAGCTTGGTGCGGGACAATGGACGGATGAACACTGAAGCTTTCTTT	CASSLVRDNGRMNTEAFF
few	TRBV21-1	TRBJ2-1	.	TGTGCCAGCAGCAAGAAACCGGGACAGGGGGCCCATGAGCAGTTCTTC	CASSKKPGQGAHEQFF
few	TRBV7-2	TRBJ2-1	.	TGTGCCAGCAGCTTAGGGCAGGGGAAGGGGGAACAGTTCTTC	CASSLGQGKGEQFF
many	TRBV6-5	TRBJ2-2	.	TGTGCCAGCAGCCGGGCGAGGACGAACACCGGGGAGCTGTTTTTT	CASSRARTNTGELFF
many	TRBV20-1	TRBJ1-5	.	TGCAGTGCTCTCAACTTCCAGGACACTACTAGCAATCAGCCCCAGCATTTT	CSALNFQDTTSNQPQHF
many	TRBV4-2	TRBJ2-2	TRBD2	TGTGCCAGCGCCCCGGGGGGACTAGCGGGAATAGGGGAGCTGTTTTTT	CASAPGGLAGIGELFF
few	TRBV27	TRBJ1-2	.	TGTGCCAGCAGAGCGACAGGCCCCGAGCGTCATGGCTACACCTTC	CASRATGPERHGYTF
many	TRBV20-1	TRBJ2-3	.	TGCAGTGCTAGGGGGGGCTTTCCTAGCACAGATACGCAGTATTTT	CSARGGFPSTDTQYF
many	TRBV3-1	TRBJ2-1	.	TGTGCCAGCAGCCAAGATTTGGCCTCAGTACTCTCCTACAATGAGCAGTTCTTC	CASSQDLASVLSYNEQFF
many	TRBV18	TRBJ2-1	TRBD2	TGTGCCAGCTCACCAAAGGCACTAGCGTCATTCTCCTACAATGAGCAGTTCTTC	CASSPKALASFSYNEQFF
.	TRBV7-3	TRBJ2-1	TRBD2	TGTGCCAGCAGCTTGAATCCGGGACTAGCGGGCGGTGAGCAGTTCTTC	CASSLNPGLAGGEQFF
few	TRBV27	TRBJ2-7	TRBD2	TGTGCCAGCAGTTTATCCCCTAGCGGGAGGTTCGGTTACGAGCAGTACTTC	CASSLSPSGRFGYEQYF
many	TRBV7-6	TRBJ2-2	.	TGTGCCAGCAGCCAGGTAGCGGCGAACACCGGGGAGCTGTTTTTT	CASSQVAANTGELFF
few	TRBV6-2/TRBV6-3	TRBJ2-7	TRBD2	TGTGCCAGCAGGTCCGGGACTAGCGTCTACGAGCAGTACTTC	CASRSGTSVYEQYF
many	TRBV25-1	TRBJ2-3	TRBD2	TGTGCCAGTAGCTCGGGGGGGGAAGATACGCAGTATTTT	CASSSGGEDTQYF
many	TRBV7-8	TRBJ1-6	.	TGTGCCAGCAGCTTCTTAGGGGGTAGTTCACCCCTCCACTTT	CASSFLGGSSPLHF
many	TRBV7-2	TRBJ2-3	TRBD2	TGTGCCAGCAGCTTCGGACTAGTTTCAGATACGCAGTATTTT	CASSFGLVSDTQYF
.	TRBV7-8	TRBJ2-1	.	TGTGCCAGCAGCTTAGTAGCCAGGGGGGACAATGAGCAGTTCTTC	CASSLVARGDNEQFF
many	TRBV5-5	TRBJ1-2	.	TGTGCCAGCAGCTTGGATAGTCTAACGAATGGCTACACCTTC	CASSLDSLTNGYTF
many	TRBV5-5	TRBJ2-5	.	TGTGCCAGCAGCTTTCTGCAGAAGGAGGAGACCCAGTACTTC	CASSFLQKEETQYF
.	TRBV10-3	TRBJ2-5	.	TGTGCCATCAGTGTGGGACCTGGGCGGGAGACCCAGTACTTC	CAISVGPGRETQYF
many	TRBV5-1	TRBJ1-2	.	TGCGCCAGCAGCGACCCAGGGATGACTCTGGGCTACACCTTC	CASSDPGMTLGYTF
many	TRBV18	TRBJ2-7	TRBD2	TGTGCCAGCTCACCACCCCCCTATGGGACTAGCAGCTACGAGCAGTACTTC	CASSPPPYGTSSYEQYF
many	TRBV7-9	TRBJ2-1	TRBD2	TGTGCCAGCAGGCCTGACGGATTAGCGGGAGGTGTTAAGAACAATGAGCAGTTCTTC	CASRPDGLAGGVKNNEQFF
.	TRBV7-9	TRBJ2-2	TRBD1	TGTGCCAGCCAGGGGGCCGGGGAGCTGTTTTTT	CASQGAGELFF
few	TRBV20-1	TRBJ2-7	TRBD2	TGCAGTGCTAGAACTGTGCTAGCGGACCATACAGAGGTCTACGAGCAGTACTTC	CSARTVLADHTEVYEQYF